A selection of T cell receptor beta chains follows, all from one sample in a study of cytomegalovirus exposure and HLA in healthy donors. Assay: immunoSEQ multiplex PCR; the TCRdb copy retains only in-frame clones and omits some. This sample contains under 100,000 clones. The specimen was PBMCs. All receptors come from a woman aged 25 to 39 in good health and CMV-seronegative. Both conserved end residues are part of each CDR3. The D gene is left open where the match is weak.

V gene	D gene	J gene	CDR3 DNA	CDR3 protein
TRBV28	NA	TRBJ1-5	TGTGCCAGCCAGACAGGCGGTCAGCCCCAGCATTTT	CASQTGGQPQHF
TRBV5-1	TRBD1	TRBJ2-3	TGTGCCAGCAGCTTGGCCACGGTAGGGGGCGATACGCAGTATTTT	CASSLATVGGDTQYF
TRBV28	TRBD2	TRBJ2-7	TGTGCCAGCAGTTATAGCGGGCGCAACGAGCAGTACTTC	CASSYSGRNEQYF
TRBV19	TRBD1	TRBJ2-5	TGTGCCAGTAGGCCTCAGGGACAGGGGTTAGAGACCCAGTACTTC	CASRPQGQGLETQYF
TRBV7-2	TRBD2	TRBJ2-1	TGTGCCAGCAGCTTAGACAGCGGGGGGCACAATGAGCAGTTCTTC	CASSLDSGGHNEQFF
TRBV7-9	NA	TRBJ1-1	TGTGCCAGCAGCTCCCTACCAGGGACTGAAGCTTTCTTT	CASSSLPGTEAFF
TRBV4-1	NA	TRBJ1-6	TGCGCCAGCAGCCAAGTGGAGGGGAACCGTTCACCCCTCCACTTT	CASSQVEGNRSPLHF
TRBV7-9	NA	TRBJ1-1	TGTGCCAGCAGCTCTGAGGCACCGACTGAAGCTTTCTTT	CASSSEAPTEAFF
TRBV9	NA	TRBJ1-5	TGTGCCAGCAGCGTAGACTCAGGGAATCAGCCCCAGCATTTT	CASSVDSGNQPQHF
TRBV11-3	NA	TRBJ2-2	TGTGCCAGCAGCGACCGCGCGGCCGGCGGGGAGCTGTTTTTT	CASSDRAAGGELFF
TRBV10-3	TRBD2	TRBJ2-7	TGTGCCACCCAGGCACTAGCGGTTCCCTACGAGCAGTACTTC	CATQALAVPYEQYF
TRBV2	TRBD2	TRBJ2-5	TGTGCCAGCAGTTGGGCGGGGGTTTTAGAGACCCAGTACTTC	CASSWAGVLETQYF
TRBV6-6	NA	TRBJ1-1	TGTGCCAGCAGGGCTGGGCACTTGAACACTGAAGCTTTCTTT	CASRAGHLNTEAFF
TRBV27	TRBD1	TRBJ1-6	TGTGCCAGCAGTTTAGGGACAGGGACTAATTCACCCCTCCACTTT	CASSLGTGTNSPLHF
TRBV7-9	NA	TRBJ1-1	TGTGCCGGAGAGACAGATTTGAACACTGAAGCTTTCTTT	CAGETDLNTEAFF
TRBV6-4	NA	TRBJ2-1	TGTGCCAGCAGTGACGGGGGGGGCGGAGGGCACAATGAGCAGTTCTTC	CASSDGGGGGHNEQFF
TRBV2	NA	TRBJ2-3	TGTGCCAGCAGTGAGAAACACCTCACAGATACGCAGTATTTT	CASSEKHLTDTQYF